This TCR beta chain appears in the sequencing data of a study of OX40 agonist ivuxolimab in advanced cancers. Study findings and constraints: There was clonal expansion of CD4+ and CD8+ blood T cells by week 6 at 0.1 to 3.0 mg/kg.

Trimming took 11 bases from V and 0 from J, leaving 14 bases between them. The CDR3 runs 14 residues. The germline CDR1 and CDR2 sequences are SEHNR and FQNEAQ (reference sequence). Regarding this clone: What it binds is unknown.

Generated by immunoSEQ multiplex PCR, the TCRdb table keeps only in-frame clones and is missing some. The sample yields more than 70,000 clones, approximately 82% seen once. The receptor's source is an adult with an advanced solid tumor such as melanoma, head and neck, liver or kidney cancer. The J gene is TRBJ2-1, the V gene TRBV7-9; no firm D call. The specimen comprised CD4+ or CD8+ T cells sorted from blood, sampled in a trial of the OX40 agonist ivuxolimab. The CDR3 sequence is CAGDVFSSYNEQFF. CDR3 DNA sequence: TGTGCCGGGGATGTTTTTAGCTCCTACAATGAGCAGTTCTTC.